This entry features one T cell receptor (beta chain) sequence. Per the authors' pipeline: By means of reference gene primer amplification, nucleated cell counts were estimated. The protocol was immunoSEQ multiplex PCR, while the TCRdb copy is restricted to in-frame clones and leaves out a portion. V, J and clone size are those of that table, while D and trimming were read from the DNA. This sample has 140,000 or so clones; 80% to 90% occur once, and the top ten carry more than 3%. The entry originates in a study of blood T cell repertoires in COVID-19. Study-level information: Nucleic acid was either cDNA or gDNA, and it came from T cells, B-cell-depleted T cells, or PBMCs.

The V and J ends lost 3 bases and 2 bases respectively, with 7 bases between them. There are 13 residues in the CDR3. Germline CDR1 LNHDA, CDR2 SQIVND (reference sequence). Enrolled through a virtual design, the participants were between 18 and 89 years of age and came from around 25 US areas. Clinical histories supplied by participants themselves formed the basis of cohort assignment. The specimen sequenced was PBMCs or T cells enriched from blood (not recorded which). The chain uses TRBV19 and TRBJ1-1; D perhaps matches TRBD1 (5 bases). This clonotype was sampled from a woman aged 50 to 60 with acute COVID-19. DNA for the CDR3: TGTGCCAGTAGTATGGGACTCAACACTGAAGCTTTCTTT. This gives the protein CASSMGLNTEAFF.